These 32 T cell receptor beta chains were all obtained from the same sample, sequenced in a study of glioma-infiltrating T cells after dendritic cell vaccination. Data came from immunoSEQ multiplex PCR; TCRdb stores just in-frame clones and leaves some out. The data show 50,000 to 65,000 clones, approximately 81% seen once. The time point is: after dendritic cell vaccination, including at tumor progression/relapse. This specimen was blood, taken after dendritic cell vaccination. These receptor sequences come from a human donor with glioblastoma.

The chain uses TRBV7-9 and TRBJ2-3, with D uncertain. The CDR3 covers 14 residues. V was trimmed by 4 bases and J by 1 base, leaving 9 bases between them. Germline CDR1 is SEHNR and CDR2 is FQNEAQ (reference sequence). The CDR3 spells CASSSPLGTDTQYF. Written as DNA, the CDR3 is TGTGCCAGCAGCTCCCCCCTCGGCACAGATACGCAGTATTTT. Looking up the rest from reference TRBV7-9 and TRBJ2-3 gives the full variable domain: DTGVSQNPRHKITKRGQNVTFRCDPISEHNRLYWYRQTLGQGPEFLTYFQNEAQLEKSRLLSDRFSAERPKGSFSTLEIQRTEQGDSAMYLCASSSPLGTDTQYFGPGTRLTVL.

This chain uses TRBV5-1 with TRBJ1-5; D unresolved. This CDR3 is built from 16 residues. Germline values: CDR1 SGHRS, CDR2 YFSETQ. Trimming took 4 bases from V and 11 from J, leaving 25 bases between them. The DNA for the CDR3 is TGCGCCAGCAGCCAAAACCCCGGAGCTACCTCCAAATCCCAGCATTTT. Protein sequence: CASSQNPGATSKSQHF.

The genes are TRBV7-2 and TRBJ1-2; no definite D call. In germline, CDR1 is SGHTA, CDR2 FQGNSA. V was shortened by 5 bases and J by 8 bases, with 9 bases between the two germline ends. The CDR3 is 11 amino acids. As DNA, the CDR3 is TGTGCCAGCAGCCAGGATGGCGGCTACACCTTC. This sequence encodes CASSQDGGYTF.

The chain couples TRBV4-2 to TRBJ1-1, with TRBD1 as a possible D gene (5 bases). V was clipped by 0 bases and J by 6 bases, with 11 bases between them. Germline lookup yields CDR1 LGHNA and CDR2 YNFKEQ. The CDR3 totals 14 residues. Here the CDR3 DNA reads TGTGCCAGCAGCCAAGACAGGGCCGGCCCTGAAGCTTTCTTT. Its translation is CASSQDRAGPEAFF.

The J gene is TRBJ2-5, the V gene TRBV29-1; D unclear. Germline loops: CDR1 SQVTM, CDR2 ANQGSEA. Trimming cost V 3 bases and J 5 bases, with 16 bases left between them. The CDR3 covers 14 residues. The CDR3 sequence is CSVDVNSLGETQYF. CDR3 DNA sequence: TGCAGCGTTGATGTCAACTCTCTCGGGGAGACCCAGTACTTC.

This rearrangement joins TRBV6-1 to TRBJ2-3; the D gene is possibly TRBD2 (5 bases). The V gene's germline CDR1 is MNHNS and CDR2 SASEGT. Trimming shortened V by 3 bases and J by 0 bases, and 10 bases separated the two germline ends. This CDR3 spans 15 amino acids. The CDR3 DNA reads as TGTGCCAGCAGTGACCCTAGACTAAGCACAGATACGCAGTATTTT. Translated: CASSDPRLSTDTQYF.

This clone was seen a few times. The rearrangement joins TRBV25-1 to TRBJ2-7, with 8 bases fitting TRBD1. The trim removed 4 bases at V and 2 bases at J, leaving 7 bases unmatched. This CDR3 is 15 amino acids long. Germline assignment: CDR1 MGHDK and CDR2 SYGVNS. CDR3 DNA sequence: TGTGCCAGCAGTGCCTCAGGGGGCGAGGCCTACGAGCAGTACTTC. Translated: CASSASGGEAYEQYF.

The genes are TRBV23-1 and TRBJ2-7; 11 bases are shared with TRBD2. TRBV23-1 is labeled an ORF, and its function is uncertain. There are 14 residues in the CDR3. The junction had 6 bases not matched to a gene; V was cut back by 10 bases and J by 1 base. CDR3 coding DNA: TGCGCCACCTCTACTAGCGGGGGATCCTACGAGCAGTACTTC. Translating gives CATSTSGGSYEQYF.

This clone was seen only a few times. The chain joins TRBV4-2 to TRBJ2-3, with D possibly matching TRBD1 (6 bases). The germline V gene has CDR1 LGHNA and CDR2 YNFKEQ. The CDR3 totals 17 residues. Trimming took off 1 base at V and 2 bases at J, with 16 bases between the two ends. The CDR3 reads CASSQVDQGTFTDTQYF. The DNA for the CDR3 is TGTGCCAGCAGCCAAGTTGATCAGGGGACATTCACAGATACGCAGTATTTT.

V usage is TRBV4-3 and J usage is TRBJ1-2, with 8 bases fitting TRBD1. CDR1 LGHNA and CDR2 YSLEER come from the germline V gene. J was trimmed by 4 bases and V by 4 bases; bases with no gene match: 2. The CDR3 runs 13 residues. The DNA for the CDR3 is TGCGCCAGCAGCCGGACAGGGCGCTATGGCTACACCTTC. Amino acid sequence: CASSRTGRYGYTF.

The chain couples TRBV6-5 to TRBJ2-2; 8 bases match TRBD1. The length of the CDR3 is 14 residues. Germline CDR1 MNHEY, CDR2 SVGAGI. V trimming: 4 bases; J trimming: 6 bases; junction bases outside the gene matches: 4. The CDR3 is CASSSGQGSGELFF. CDR3 DNA sequence: TGTGCCAGCAGTTCAGGACAGGGTTCCGGGGAGCTGTTTTTT.

DNA of the CDR3: TGCGCCAGCAGCGCGGCACCTAGCGGGGTCTCTGGGGCCAACGTCCTGACTTTC. Its translation is CASSAAPSGVSGANVLTF. The V gene is TRBV5-1, the J gene TRBJ2-6; TRBD2 agrees at 9 bases. The CDR3 covers 18 residues. V gave up 4 bases and J gave up 0 bases; unmatched junction bases: 8. The germline gives CDR1 SGHRS, CDR2 YFSETQ.

The J gene is TRBJ2-5, the V gene TRBV25-1; TRBD1 is a possible D gene (6 bases). Germline V gives CDR1 MGHDK, CDR2 SYGVNS. The V end lost 4 bases, the J end lost 5 bases, and 14 bases lay between the germline ends. This CDR3 comprises 14 residues. The CDR3: CASSVHRVWETQYF. In DNA, the CDR3 is TGTGCCAGCAGTGTCCACAGGGTTTGGGAGACCCAGTACTTC.

The chain couples TRBV12-5 to TRBJ1-5, with D possibly TRBD1 on 6 matching bases. The CDR3 sequence is 14 residues long. The V end was cut by 6 bases, the J end by 1 base, with 10 bases between. Germline CDR1 LGHNT, CDR2 FRNRAP. The DNA for the CDR3 is TGTGCTAGTGGCAGGGACACGAGCAATCAGCCCCAGCATTTT. Encoded protein: CASGRDTSNQPQHF.

The J gene is TRBJ2-5, the V gene TRBV9; D perhaps matches TRBD2 (6 bases). The V end lost 4 bases, the J end lost 1 base, and 17 bases lay between the germline ends. Germline V CDR1 and CDR2: SGDLS, YYNGEE. The CDR3 spans 16 residues. The DNA for the CDR3 is TGTGCCAGCAGCTTGGGCTGGAGGGCCATCCAAGAGACCCAGTACTTC. Amino acids: CASSLGWRAIQETQYF.

The chain carries TRBV29-1 and TRBJ2-1; perhaps TRBD2 as D (6 bases). Trimming took 4 bases from V and 3 from J, leaving 16 bases between them. Germline V gene data show CDR1 as SQVTM and CDR2 as ANQGSEA. The length of the CDR3 is 15 residues. CDR3 DNA: TGCAGCGTTGGGGACTGGCAAAAGAGCTACAATGAGCAGTTCTTC. This gives the protein CSVGDWQKSYNEQFF.

This clone was seen once. The chain recombines TRBV7-9 with TRBJ1-2; no reliable D call. Trimming cost V 1 base and J 3 bases, with 12 bases left between them. Germline V lookup: CDR1 SEHNR, CDR2 FQNEAQ (reference sequence). The CDR3 loop spans 15 amino acids. The CDR3 DNA follows: TGTGCCAGCAGCTTAGGCGTCGGCGGAGACTATGGCTACACCTTC. It codes for CASSLGVGGDYGYTF.

The CDR3 spells CASSQTPNEQFF. The CDR3 coding sequence is TGTGCCAGCAGCCAGACACCTAATGAGCAGTTCTTC. This sequence joins TRBV7-3 and TRBJ2-1; D not resolved. Trimming removed 5 bases at V and 7 bases at J, with 9 bases between. CDR1 is SGHTA and CDR2 is FQGTGA in the germline V gene. The CDR3 runs 12 residues.

The chain couples TRBV5-1 to TRBJ1-2; D is perhaps TRBD1 (6 bases). The CDR3 is 18 amino acids. V was cut by 3 bases and J by 8 bases, with 29 bases left in between. CDR1 is SGHRS, CDR2 YFSETQ, per germline. The CDR3 sequence is CASSSNCRAWGGGDGYTF. CDR3 DNA: TGCGCCAGCAGCTCCAACTGCAGGGCCTGGGGAGGGGGGGACGGCTACACCTTC.

The chain couples TRBV11-3 to TRBJ2-3; 9 bases fit TRBD2. J lost 0 bases, V lost 1 base, and 8 bases had no gene match. The germline V gene encodes CDR1 SGHNT and CDR2 YENEEA. The length of the CDR3 is 18 residues. This CDR3 is CASSLGLSAGGSTDTQYF. CDR3 sequence (DNA): TGTGCCAGCAGCTTAGGGCTGTCAGCGGGGGGTAGCACAGATACGCAGTATTTT.

The chain carries TRBV7-3 and TRBJ2-3; tentative D call: TRBD1 (5 bases). The V gene's germline CDR1 is SGHTA and CDR2 FQGTGA. CDR3 size: 14 residues. The V end was cut by 3 bases, the J end by 2 bases, with 9 bases between. The CDR3 DNA reads as TGTGCCAGCAGCTTGACAGACAACACAGATACGCAGTATTTT. This translates into CASSLTDNTDTQYF. The full variable domain, in which reference TRBV7-3 and TRBJ2-3 provide the parts outside the CDR3, is GAGVSQTPSNKVTEKGKYVELRCDPISGHTALYWYRQSLGQGPEFLIYFQGTGAADDSGLPNDRFFAVRPEGSVSTLKIQRTERGDSAVYLCASSLTDNTDTQYFGPGTRLTVL.

The chain recombines TRBV5-1 with TRBJ2-3; 7 nucleotides line up with TRBD2. This CDR3 is 14 amino acids long. Trimming removed 5 bases from V and 1 base from J; junction bases left unmatched: 4. CDR1 SGHRS and CDR2 YFSETQ come from the germline V gene. The DNA of the CDR3 is TGCGCCAGCAGGCTAGCGGCCCGCACAGATACGCAGTATTTT. It specifies CASRLAARTDTQYF. Variable domain in full (rest from reference TRBV5-1 and TRBJ2-3): KAGVTQTPRYLIKTRGQQVTLSCSPISGHRSVSWYQQTPGQGLQFLFEYFSETQRNKGNFPGRFSGRQFSNSRSEMNVSTLELGDSALYLCASRLAARTDTQYFGPGTRLTVL.

This clone was seen only a few times. This sequence joins TRBV11-2 and TRBJ2-7, with D tentatively TRBD1 (6 bases). The germline CDR1 and CDR2 sequences are SGHAT and FQNNGV. The CDR3 length is 16 residues. V shed 4 bases and J shed 6 bases, with 22 bases lying between them. Written as DNA, the CDR3 is TGTGCCAGCAGCTCGACTTGGGACACCAAGAGGTCCGAGCAGTACTTC. Translated: CASSSTWDTKRSEQYF.

V usage is TRBV27 and J usage is TRBJ1-4; D remains ambiguous. The germline gives CDR1 MNHEY, CDR2 SMNVEV (reference sequence). The CDR3 sequence is 16 residues long. The V end lost 3 bases, the J end lost 0 bases, and 11 bases lay between the germline ends. CDR3 in amino acids: CASSLFHGATNEKLFF. The CDR3, as DNA: TGTGCCAGCAGTTTGTTTCACGGAGCAACTAATGAAAAACTGTTTTTT.

V usage is TRBV12-5 and J usage is TRBJ2-4; TRBD1 aligns across 7 bases. The V gene's germline CDR1 is LGHNT and CDR2 FRNRAP. The ends lost 4 bases at V and 2 bases at J; junction bases unmatched: 8. The length of the CDR3 is 16 residues. CDR3 residues: CASGWTGQEPKNIQYF. In DNA, the CDR3 is TGTGCTAGTGGTTGGACTGGACAGGAGCCCAAAAACATTCAGTACTTC.

The chain is built from TRBV2 and TRBJ2-4, with a tentative D call TRBD2 (7 bases). Germline V lookup: CDR1 SNHLY, CDR2 FYNNEI. CDR3 size: 18 residues. V gave up 2 bases and J gave up 1 base, with 18 bases separating them. For the CDR3, the DNA is TGTGCCAGCAGTGAACCTGGCGGGGGCGACCTGGCCAAAAACATTCAGTACTTC. It codes for CASSEPGGGDLAKNIQYF.

This chain connects TRBV25-1 to TRBJ2-1, with D possibly matching TRBD1 (5 bases). V was cut by 5 bases and J by 5 bases, with 7 bases left in between. Germline CDR1 and CDR2: MGHDK and SYGVNS. The CDR3 runs to 12 residues. The DNA for the CDR3 is TGTGCCAGCAGTCAGGGTCACAATGAGCAGTTCTTC. Its protein product is CASSQGHNEQFF. Full variable domain (rest looked up from reference TRBV25-1 and TRBJ2-1): EADIYQTPRYLVIGTGKKITLECSQTMGHDKMYWYQQDPGMELHLIHYSYGVNSTEKGDLSSESTVSRIRTEHFPLTLESARPSHTSQYLCASSQGHNEQFFGPGTRLTVL.

The V call is TRBV27, the J call TRBJ2-5; maybe TRBD2 (7 bases). CDR3 length: 17 residues. The V gene lost 1 base and the J gene lost 2 bases, with 17 bases spanning the gap. Germline loops: CDR1 MNHEY, CDR2 SMNVEV (reference sequence). CDR3 sequence (DNA): TGTGCCAGCAGTTTATATCGGGGGGCGACGTTTCAAGAGACCCAGTACTTC. As protein: CASSLYRGATFQETQYF.

V gene TRBV10-3 combines with J gene TRBJ2-5; D perhaps matches TRBD2 (6 bases). The CDR3 contains 15 residues. Trimming shortened V by 2 bases and J by 5 bases, and 15 bases separated the two germline ends. Germline V CDR1 and CDR2: ENHRY, SYGVKD. The CDR3 is CAISEGAWAGETQYF. The CDR3 DNA reads as TGTGCCATCAGTGAGGGTGCCTGGGCGGGGGAGACCCAGTACTTC.

This chain joins TRBV5-8 and TRBJ1-4, with D tentatively TRBD1 (5 bases). V lost 5 bases, J lost 3 bases, and 14 bases lay in between. This CDR3 spans 15 amino acids. The germline V gene encodes CDR1 SGHTS and CDR2 YDEGEE. The CDR3 region has the DNA TGTGCCAGCAGGTTCCAGGGAACGGCTAATGAAAAACTGTTTTTT. Translation: CASRFQGTANEKLFF.

The V gene is TRBV4-2, the J gene TRBJ2-4, with 8 bases aligning to TRBD2. The CDR3 totals 18 residues. Germline values: CDR1 LGHNA, CDR2 YNFKEQ. J gave up 8 bases and V 0 bases, and 15 bases lay outside the gene matches. The CDR3 protein is CASSQDNAGGTGEDIQYF. Written as DNA, the CDR3 is TGTGCCAGCAGCCAAGATAATGCGGGGGGCACGGGGGAAGACATTCAGTACTTC.

The genes are TRBV7-8 and TRBJ2-5; D remains ambiguous. V was trimmed by 0 bases and J by 2 bases, leaving 10 bases between them. In germline, CDR1 is SGHVS, CDR2 FQNEAQ. The CDR3 contains 15 residues. CDR3 residues: CASSLAHSRQETQYF. DNA of the CDR3: TGTGCCAGCAGCTTAGCCCACAGTAGACAAGAGACCCAGTACTTC.